This is a list of T cell receptor beta chains from one sample in a study of blood T cell repertoires in COVID-19. The protocol was immunoSEQ multiplex PCR, while the TCRdb copy is restricted to in-frame clones and leaves out a portion. The sample contains some 220,000 clones, 83% of which appear only once. The sample comprised peripheral blood. The origin of the receptors is a human donor in a cohort sampled during active COVID-19. Both conserved end residues are part of each CDR3. D genes are given only for firm matches. Size is stated for part of the rows, as once, few or many counts, or as a class when the clone is expanded.

v_call	clone_size	d_call	j_call	cdr3_nt	cdr3_aa
TRBV18	.	.	TRBJ2-1	TGTGCCAGCTCACCAACCCAGGGAGGCGGCAATGAGCAGTTCTTC	CASSPTQGGGNEQFF
TRBV6-2/TRBV6-3	hyperexpanded	.	TRBJ2-3	TGTGCCAGCAGTTACCAGGGTGGAGGCACAGATACGCAGTATTTT	CASSYQGGGTDTQYF
TRBV9	.	.	TRBJ2-2	TGTGCCAGCAGCGGCAAGGCCGGGACACTCTATGACACCGGGGAGCTGTTTTTT	CASSGKAGTLYDTGELFF
TRBV6-6	.	.	TRBJ2-3	TGTGCCAGCACCAATAACGCGGCTTACACAGATACGCAGTATTTT	CASTNNAAYTDTQYF
TRBV18	.	TRBD1	TRBJ2-2	TGTGCCAGCTCACCTTTTACAGGGGAAACGAACACCGGGGAGCTGTTTTTT	CASSPFTGETNTGELFF
TRBV11-3	.	TRBD1	TRBJ2-3	TGTGCCAGCAGTTTCGGGACAGGGAATACAGATACGCAGTATTTT	CASSFGTGNTDTQYF
TRBV28	.	.	TRBJ2-1	TGTGCCAGCAAGAAACCGGCCAGGGATTGGAAGCAGTTCTTC	CASKKPARDWKQFF
TRBV6-5	.	.	TRBJ2-1	TGTGCCAGCAGTCAGACTAGGAATGAGCAGTTCTTC	CASSQTRNEQFF
TRBV9	.	.	TRBJ1-1	TGTGCCAGCCAGACGGGGGACACTGAAGCTTTCTTT	CASQTGDTEAFF
TRBV10-1	.	.	TRBJ1-2	TGCGCCAGCAGTCCAGGGATGTTGGACTATGGCTACACCTTC	CASSPGMLDYGYTF
TRBV29-1	.	TRBD2	TRBJ2-2	TGCAGCTTTGGACTAGCGGGAGGGCCCGGGGAGCTGTTTTTT	CSFGLAGGPGELFF
TRBV6-5	few	TRBD2	TRBJ2-1	TGTGCCAGCAGTCCGAGGACTAGCATCTATGAGCAGTTCTTC	CASSPRTSIYEQFF
TRBV7-9	.	.	TRBJ1-6	TGTGCCAGCAGCTTAGTAGGCAGGGCCTATAATTCACCCCTCCACTTT	CASSLVGRAYNSPLHF
TRBV19	.	.	TRBJ2-1	TGTGCCAGTAGTACCCCGGAGGGGGCGAGATACAATGAGCAGTTCTTC	CASSTPEGARYNEQFF
TRBV2	.	.	TRBJ1-5	TGTGCCAGCAGTCCTCCAGGGACTGACGGAAGGCCCCAGCATTTT	CASSPPGTDGRPQHF
TRBV7-2	.	.	TRBJ1-4	TGTGCCAGCAGCTTATATGCAACTAATGAAAAACTGTTTTTT	CASSLYATNEKLFF
TRBV18	.	.	TRBJ2-1	TGTGCCAGCTCACCAAGGACTATCTACAATGAGCAGTTCTTC	CASSPRTIYNEQFF
TRBV5-1	.	.	TRBJ2-1	TGCGCCAGCAGCTTGGGTTCCCCCGGGGGGCCTAATAAGGTCTTC	CASSLGSPGGPNKVF
TRBV18	.	.	TRBJ2-3	TGTGCCAGCTCACCAGCAGGACAGAACACAGATACGCAGTATTTT	CASSPAGQNTDTQYF
TRBV27	.	TRBD2	TRBJ2-7	TGTGCCAGCAGGTCAGGGACTAGCGGGAAATCCGAGCAGTACTTC	CASRSGTSGKSEQYF
TRBV5-8	.	.	TRBJ1-2	TGTGCCAGCAGCTTGCGTTCTGGAGGATGGACAGACGGGGGCTACACCTTC	CASSLRSGGWTDGGYTF
TRBV19	.	TRBD1	TRBJ1-2	TGTGCCAGTAGTACCCAGGACAGGGGTAACTATGGCTACACCTTC	CASSTQDRGNYGYTF
TRBV6-5	.	TRBD1	TRBJ1-1	TGTGCCAGCAGCCGACAGGGGGGTGAAGCTTTCTTT	CASSRQGGEAFF
TRBV6-5	.	TRBD1	TRBJ2-7	TGTGCCAGCAGTTACCGGGGACAGGGTGCGTCCTACGAGCAGTACTTC	CASSYRGQGASYEQYF